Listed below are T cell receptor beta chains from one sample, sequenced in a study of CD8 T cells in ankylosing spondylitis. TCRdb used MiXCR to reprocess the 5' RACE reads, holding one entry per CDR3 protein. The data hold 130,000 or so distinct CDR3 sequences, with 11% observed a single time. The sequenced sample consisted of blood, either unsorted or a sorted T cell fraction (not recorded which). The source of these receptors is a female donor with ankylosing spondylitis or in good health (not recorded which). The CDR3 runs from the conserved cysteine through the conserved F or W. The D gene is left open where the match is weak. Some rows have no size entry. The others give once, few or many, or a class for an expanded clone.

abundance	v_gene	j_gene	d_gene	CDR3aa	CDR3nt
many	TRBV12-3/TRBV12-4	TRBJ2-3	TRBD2	CASSPSGTGDTQYF	TGTGCCAGCAGTCCTAGCGGGACGGGAGATACGCAGTATTTT
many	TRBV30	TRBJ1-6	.	CAWSVGQTLSPLHF	TGTGCCTGGAGTGTTGGGCAGACTCTATCACCCCTCCACTTT
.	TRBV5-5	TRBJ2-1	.	CASSLRASSYNEQFF	TGTGCCAGCAGCTTGAGGGCAAGCTCCTACAATGAGCAGTTCTTC
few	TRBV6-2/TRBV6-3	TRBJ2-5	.	CASSRRETQYF	TGTGCCAGCAGTCGGAGGGAGACCCAGTACTTC
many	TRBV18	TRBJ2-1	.	CASSPKDGASYNEQFF	TGTGCCAGCTCACCAAAGGACGGAGCCTCCTACAATGAGCAGTTCTTC
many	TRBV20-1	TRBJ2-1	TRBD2	CSARLAGARRGYNEQFF	TGCAGTGCTCGACTAGCGGGGGCCCGAAGGGGCTACAATGAGCAGTTCTTC
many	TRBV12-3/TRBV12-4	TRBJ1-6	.	CASSPGGSNSPLHF	TGTGCCAGCAGCCCGGGGGGATCGAATTCACCCCTCCACTTT
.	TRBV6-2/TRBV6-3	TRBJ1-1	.	CASSYHGTLGAFF	TGTGCCAGCAGTTACCACGGGACCCTGGGGGCTTTCTTT
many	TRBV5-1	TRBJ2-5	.	CASSAGGPGETQYF	TGCGCCAGCAGCGCCGGGGGGCCAGGGGAGACCCAGTACTTC
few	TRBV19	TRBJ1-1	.	CASTGSRPNTEAFF	TGTGCCAGTACGGGGAGCAGACCGAACACTGAAGCTTTCTTT
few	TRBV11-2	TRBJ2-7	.	CASSLLDNTYEQYF	TGTGCCAGCAGCTTATTAGATAACACCTACGAGCAGTACTTC
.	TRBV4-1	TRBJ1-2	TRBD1	CASSQVTGAGGYTF	TGCGCCAGCAGCCAAGTCACAGGGGCGGGAGGCTACACCTTC
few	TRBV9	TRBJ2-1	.	CASSARDEQFF	TGTGCCAGCAGCGCCCGCGATGAGCAGTTCTTC
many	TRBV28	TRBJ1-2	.	CASSSPYGYTF	TGTGCCAGCAGTTCCCCCTATGGCTACACCTTC
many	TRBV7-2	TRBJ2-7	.	CASSLYGKPPGF	TGTGCCAGCAGCTTATATGGGAAGCCCCCTGGATTC
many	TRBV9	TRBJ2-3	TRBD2	CASSVAGGLDTQYF	TGTGCCAGCAGCGTGGCGGGAGGCCTAGATACGCAGTATTTT
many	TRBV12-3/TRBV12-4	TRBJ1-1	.	CASSWRFSGTEAFF	TGTGCCAGCAGTTGGAGGTTCAGTGGCACTGAAGCTTTCTTT
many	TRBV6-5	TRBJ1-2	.	CASSYGFGYTF	TGTGCCAGCAGTTACGGCTTTGGCTACACCTTC
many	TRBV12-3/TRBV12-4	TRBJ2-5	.	CASSPGETQYF	TGTGCCAGCAGTCCAGGAGAGACCCAGTACTTC
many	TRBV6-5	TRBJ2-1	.	CASSYSRVYNEQFF	TGTGCCAGCAGTTACTCGAGAGTGTACAATGAGCAGTTCTTC
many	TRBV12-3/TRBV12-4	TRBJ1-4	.	CASTADPATNEKLFF	TGTGCCAGCACCGCGGACCCGGCAACTAATGAAAAACTGTTTTTT
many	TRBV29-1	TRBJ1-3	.	CSVEGTVAGNTIYF	TGCAGCGTTGAAGGGACAGTGGCCGGAAACACCATATATTTT
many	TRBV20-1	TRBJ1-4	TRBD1	CSASEPGTGEKLFF	TGCAGTGCTAGTGAACCCGGGACAGGAGAAAAACTGTTTTTT
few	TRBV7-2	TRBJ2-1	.	CASSLSGGTDEQFF	TGTGCCAGCAGCTTATCGGGTGGCACCGATGAGCAGTTCTTC
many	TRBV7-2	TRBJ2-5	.	CASSLVSHQETQYF	TGTGCCAGCAGCTTAGTTTCCCACCAAGAGACCCAGTACTTC
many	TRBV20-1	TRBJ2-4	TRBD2	CSADPSGMAKNIQYF	TGCAGTGCTGATCCTAGCGGGATGGCCAAAAACATTCAGTACTTC
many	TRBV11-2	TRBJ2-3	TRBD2	CASSFPGGGRARADTQYF	TGTGCCAGCAGCTTCCCTGGGGGCGGGAGGGCCAGGGCAGATACGCAGTATTTT
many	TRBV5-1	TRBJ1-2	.	CASSLGQADYGYTF	TGCGCCAGCAGCTTGGGACAGGCCGACTATGGCTACACCTTC
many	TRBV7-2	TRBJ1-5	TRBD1	CASSPRQGGYQPQHF	TGTGCCAGCAGCCCAAGACAGGGGGGTTATCAGCCCCAGCATTTT
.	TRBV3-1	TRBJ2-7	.	CASSQYLSREQYF	TGTGCCAGCAGCCAATATCTCTCCCGGGAGCAGTACTTC
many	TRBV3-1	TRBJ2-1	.	CASSQDGGNEQFF	TGTGCCAGCAGCCAAGACGGGGGCAATGAGCAGTTCTTC
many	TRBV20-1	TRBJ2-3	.	CSASPFLEEYF	TGCAGTGCTAGCCCATTTCTCGAGGAGTATTTT
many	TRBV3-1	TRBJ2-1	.	CASSTWTIGMGNNEQFF	TGTGCCAGCAGCACCTGGACTATCGGTATGGGTAACAATGAGCAGTTCTTC
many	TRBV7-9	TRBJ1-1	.	CASSFGTDEAFF	TGTGCCAGCAGCTTCGGGACGGATGAAGCTTTCTTT
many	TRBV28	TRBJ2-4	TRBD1	CASSKRQGDIQYF	TGTGCCAGCAGTAAACGACAGGGGGACATTCAGTACTTC
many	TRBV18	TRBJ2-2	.	CASSLSTGNTGELFF	TGTGCCAGCTCACTTAGCACAGGGAACACCGGGGAGCTGTTTTTT
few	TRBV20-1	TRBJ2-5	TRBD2	CSARDPSGGYGETQYF	TGCAGTGCTAGAGATCCTTCGGGGGGGTATGGGGAGACCCAGTACTTC
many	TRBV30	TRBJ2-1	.	CAWSVPQVSYNEQFF	TGTGCCTGGAGTGTCCCCCAGGTGTCCTACAATGAGCAGTTCTTC
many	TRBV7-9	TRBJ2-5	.	CASSTTSWEETQYF	TGTGCCAGCAGCACGACTAGTTGGGAAGAGACCCAGTACTTC
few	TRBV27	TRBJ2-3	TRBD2	CASSSIAGTSGRRDTQYF	TGTGCCAGCAGTTCGATCGCCGGGACTAGCGGGAGAAGGGATACGCAGTATTTT
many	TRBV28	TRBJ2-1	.	CASSPGSETFNEQFF	TGTGCCAGCAGCCCCGGGTCTGAGACCTTCAATGAGCAGTTCTTC
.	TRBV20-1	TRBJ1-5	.	CSARGGQKEQPQHF	TGCAGTGCTAGAGGGGGTCAAAAAGAGCAGCCCCAGCATTTT
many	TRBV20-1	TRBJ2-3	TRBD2	CSASPLADGGTDTQYF	TGCAGTGCTAGCCCACTAGCGGACGGGGGCACAGATACGCAGTATTTT
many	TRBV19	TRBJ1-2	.	CASSIPGSFGYTF	TGTGCCAGTAGTATTCCAGGCTCCTTTGGCTACACCTTC
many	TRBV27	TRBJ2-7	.	CASRFLKQGGYEQYF	TGTGCCAGCAGATTCCTCAAACAGGGAGGCTACGAGCAGTACTTC
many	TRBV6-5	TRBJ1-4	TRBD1	CASSYSTGTEKLFF	TGTGCCAGCAGTTACTCGACAGGGACCGAAAAACTGTTTTTT
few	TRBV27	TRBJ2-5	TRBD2	CASSSTSGGASETQYF	TGTGCCAGCAGTTCAACTAGCGGGGGGGCCTCGGAGACCCAGTACTTC
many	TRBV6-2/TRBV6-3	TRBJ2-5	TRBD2	CASSYLAAGEETQYF	TGTGCCAGCAGTTACCTGGCAGCGGGAGAAGAGACCCAGTACTTC
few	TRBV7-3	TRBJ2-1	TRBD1	CASSWGGTGANEQFF	TGTGCCAGCAGCTGGGGGGGGACAGGGGCAAATGAGCAGTTCTTC
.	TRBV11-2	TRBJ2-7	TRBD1	CASSLGVGQGHSYEQYF	TGTGCCAGCAGCTTAGGCGTCGGACAGGGGCACTCCTACGAGCAGTACTTC
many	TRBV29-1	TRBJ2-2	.	CSVGGYRNTGELFF	TGCAGCGTTGGGGGGTACCGTAACACCGGGGAGCTGTTTTTT
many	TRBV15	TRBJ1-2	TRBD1	CATSLRQGINYGYTF	TGTGCCACCAGCTTGAGACAGGGGATAAACTATGGCTACACCTTC
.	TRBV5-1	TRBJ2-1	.	CASSLLPGLGNNEQFF	TGCGCCAGCAGCTTGCTCCCCGGGCTAGGAAACAATGAGCAGTTCTTC
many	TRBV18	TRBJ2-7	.	CASSPKGNEQYF	TGTGCCAGCTCACCAAAGGGGAACGAGCAGTACTTC
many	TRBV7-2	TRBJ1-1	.	CASSLMQEDTEAFF	TGTGCCAGCAGCTTAATGCAGGAGGACACTGAAGCTTTCTTT
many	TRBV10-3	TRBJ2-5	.	CAIRDAQIQETQYF	TGTGCCATCAGGGACGCTCAAATTCAAGAGACCCAGTACTTC
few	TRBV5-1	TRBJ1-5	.	CASSPRGNQPQHF	TGCGCCAGCTCACCTCGAGGGAATCAGCCCCAGCATTTT
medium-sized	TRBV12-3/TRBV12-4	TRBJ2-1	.	CASSFLLEGLGNEQFF	TGTGCCAGCAGTTTCCTATTGGAGGGACTTGGGAATGAGCAGTTCTTC
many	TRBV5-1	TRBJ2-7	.	CASSLMQGKQYF	TGCGCCAGCAGCTTGATGCAGGGTAAGCAGTACTTC